One sample yielded the 3 T cell receptor beta chains listed below, sequenced in a study of T cells after yellow fever vaccination. TCRdb independently ran MiXCR on the 5' RACE reads; one entry per CDR3 protein. Found here are 550,000 to 750,000 distinct CDR3 sequences, approximately 13% of them singletons; the top ten hold about 14%. Sequencing was performed on PBMCs, taken on the day of the yellow fever booster vaccination. All receptors derive from a man between 25 and 39 years old who received the YFV17D yellow fever vaccine.

This clonotype has only a few counts. This chain uses TRBV3-1 with TRBJ1-4; no definite D call. Trimming cost V 1 base and J 7 bases, with 13 bases left between them. Germline-derived CDR1 and CDR2 are LGHDT and YNNKEL (reference sequence). There are 15 residues in the CDR3. CDR3 in amino acids: CASSQGRRTREKLFF. The CDR3 bases are TGTGCCAGCAGCCAAGGGAGGCGTACCCGTGAAAAACTGTTTTTT.

This clonotype was seen a few times. V gene TRBV10-3 combines with J gene TRBJ2-7, with D unclear. CDR3 length equals 12 residues. Germline V CDR1 and CDR2: ENHRY, SYGVKD. V was clipped by 3 bases and J by 3 bases, with 6 bases between them. The CDR3 sequence is CAISDRDYEQYF. The CDR3 region has the DNA TGTGCCATCAGTGACAGAGACTACGAGCAGTACTTC.

This clonotype appeared a few times. V usage is TRBV11-2 and J usage is TRBJ2-3; maybe TRBD2 (6 bases). Trimming took 5 bases from V and 1 from J, leaving 13 bases between them. Germline V lookup: CDR1 SGHAT, CDR2 FQNNGV. This CDR3 is built from 15 residues. This chain's CDR3 is CASSPLALGTDTQYF. The CDR3 DNA reads TGTGCCAGCAGCCCACTAGCTTTAGGCACAGATACGCAGTATTTT.